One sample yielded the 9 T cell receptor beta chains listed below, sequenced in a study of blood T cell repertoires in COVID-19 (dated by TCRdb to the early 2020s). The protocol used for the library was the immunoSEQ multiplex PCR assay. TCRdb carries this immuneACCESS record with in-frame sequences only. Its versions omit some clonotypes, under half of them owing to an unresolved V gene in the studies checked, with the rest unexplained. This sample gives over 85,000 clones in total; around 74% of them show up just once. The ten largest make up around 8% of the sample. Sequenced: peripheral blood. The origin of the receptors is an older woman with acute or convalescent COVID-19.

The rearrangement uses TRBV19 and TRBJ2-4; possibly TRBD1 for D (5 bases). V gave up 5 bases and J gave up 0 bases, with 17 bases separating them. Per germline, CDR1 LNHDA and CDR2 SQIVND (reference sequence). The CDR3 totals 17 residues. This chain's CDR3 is CASSLRPGNLAKNIQYF. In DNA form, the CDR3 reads TGTGCCAGTAGTCTAAGGCCAGGGAATCTAGCCAAAAACATTCAGTACTTC.

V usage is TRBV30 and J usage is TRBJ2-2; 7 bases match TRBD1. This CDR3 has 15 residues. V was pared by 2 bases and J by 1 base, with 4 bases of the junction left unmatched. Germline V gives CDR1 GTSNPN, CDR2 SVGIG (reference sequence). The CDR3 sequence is CAWSWRQGNTGELFF. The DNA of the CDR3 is TGTGCCTGGAGTTGGAGACAGGGGAACACCGGGGAGCTGTTTTTT.

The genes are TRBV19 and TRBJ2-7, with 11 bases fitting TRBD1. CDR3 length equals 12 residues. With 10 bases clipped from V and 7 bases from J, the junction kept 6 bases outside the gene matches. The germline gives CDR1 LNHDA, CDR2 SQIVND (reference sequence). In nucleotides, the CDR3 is TGTGCCACAGGACAGGGGGCGTGGGAGCAGTACTTC. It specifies CATGQGAWEQYF. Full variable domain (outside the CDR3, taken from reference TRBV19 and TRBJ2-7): DGGITQSPKYLFRKEGQNVTLSCEQNLNHDAMYWYRQDPGQGLRLIYYSQIVNDFQKGDIAEGYSVSREKKESFPLTVTSAQKNPTAFYLCATGQGAWEQYFGPGTRLTVT.

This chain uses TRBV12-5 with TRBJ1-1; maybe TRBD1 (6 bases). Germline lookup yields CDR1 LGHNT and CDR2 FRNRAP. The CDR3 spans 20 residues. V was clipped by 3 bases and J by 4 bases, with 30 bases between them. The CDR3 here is CASGFSPSVEQGPAGTEAFF. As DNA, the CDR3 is TGTGCTAGTGGTTTTTCCCCCTCGGTGGAACAGGGACCGGCGGGCACTGAAGCTTTCTTT. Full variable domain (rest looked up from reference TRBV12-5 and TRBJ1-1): DARVTQTPRHKVTEMGQEVTMRCQPILGHNTVFWYRQTMMQGLELLAYFRNRAPLDDSGMPKDRFSAEMPDATLATLKIQPSEPRDSAVYFCASGFSPSVEQGPAGTEAFFGQGTRLTVV.

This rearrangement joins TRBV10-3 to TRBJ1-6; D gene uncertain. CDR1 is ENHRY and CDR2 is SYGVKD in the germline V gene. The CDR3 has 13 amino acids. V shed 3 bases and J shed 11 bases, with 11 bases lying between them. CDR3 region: CAISDGNRAPLHF. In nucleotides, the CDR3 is TGTGCCATCAGTGATGGCAATCGGGCACCCCTCCACTTT.

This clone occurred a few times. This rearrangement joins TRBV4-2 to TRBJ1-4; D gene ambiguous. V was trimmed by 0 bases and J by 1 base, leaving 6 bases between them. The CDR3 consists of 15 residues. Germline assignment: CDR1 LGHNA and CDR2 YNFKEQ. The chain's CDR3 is CASSQDSITNEKLFF. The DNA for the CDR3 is TGTGCCAGCAGCCAAGATTCTATAACTAATGAAAAACTGTTTTTT.

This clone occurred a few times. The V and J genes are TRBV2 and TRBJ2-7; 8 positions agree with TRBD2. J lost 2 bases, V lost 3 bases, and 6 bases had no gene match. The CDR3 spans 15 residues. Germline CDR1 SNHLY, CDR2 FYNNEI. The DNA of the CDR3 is TGTGCCAGCAGTGAGTCCAGCGGGGGTACCTACGAGCAGTACTTC. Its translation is CASSESSGGTYEQYF.

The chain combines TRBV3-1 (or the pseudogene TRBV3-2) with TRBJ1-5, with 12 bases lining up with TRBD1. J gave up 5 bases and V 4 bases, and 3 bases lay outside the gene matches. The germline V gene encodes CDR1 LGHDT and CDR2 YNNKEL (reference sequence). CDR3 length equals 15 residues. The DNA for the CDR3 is TGTGCCAGCAGCCTCGGGACAGGGGGCTATCAGCCCCAGCATTTT. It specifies CASSLGTGGYQPQHF.

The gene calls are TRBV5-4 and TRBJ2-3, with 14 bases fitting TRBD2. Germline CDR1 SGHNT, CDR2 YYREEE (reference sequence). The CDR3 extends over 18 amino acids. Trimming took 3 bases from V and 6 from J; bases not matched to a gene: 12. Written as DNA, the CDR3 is TGTGCCAGCAGCTGGACTAGCGGGGGGTTCTCCGGAATGGATACGCAGTATTTT. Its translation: CASSWTSGGFSGMDTQYF.